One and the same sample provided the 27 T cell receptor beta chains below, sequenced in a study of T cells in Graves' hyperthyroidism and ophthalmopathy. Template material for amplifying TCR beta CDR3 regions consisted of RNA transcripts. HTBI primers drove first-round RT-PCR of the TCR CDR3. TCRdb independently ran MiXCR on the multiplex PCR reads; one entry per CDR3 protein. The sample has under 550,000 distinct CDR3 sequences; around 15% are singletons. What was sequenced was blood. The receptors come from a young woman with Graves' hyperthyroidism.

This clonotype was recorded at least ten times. The CDR3, as DNA: TGTGCCAGTAACGCCCGGGACAGGGAGTATGGCTACACCTTC. Residues: CASNARDREYGYTF. J is TRBJ1-2 and V is TRBV19, with 9 bases lining up with TRBD1. Germline loops: CDR1 LNHDA, CDR2 SQIVND (reference sequence). Trimming removed 7 bases from V and 5 bases from J; junction bases left unmatched: 8. CDR3 length equals 14 residues.

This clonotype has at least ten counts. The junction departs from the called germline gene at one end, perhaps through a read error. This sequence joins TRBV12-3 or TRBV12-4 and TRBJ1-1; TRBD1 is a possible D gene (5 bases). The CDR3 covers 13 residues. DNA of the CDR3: TGCGCCAGCAGCTTGCGGGGGGACACTGAAGCTTTCTTT. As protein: CASSLRGDTEAFF.

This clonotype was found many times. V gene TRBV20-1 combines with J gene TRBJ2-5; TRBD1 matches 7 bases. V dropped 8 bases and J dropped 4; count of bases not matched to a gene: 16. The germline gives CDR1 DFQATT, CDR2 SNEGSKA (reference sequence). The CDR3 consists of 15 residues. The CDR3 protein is CSPKPTGDLRETQYF. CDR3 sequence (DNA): TGCAGTCCAAAACCCACAGGGGACCTTCGAGAGACCCAGTACTTC.

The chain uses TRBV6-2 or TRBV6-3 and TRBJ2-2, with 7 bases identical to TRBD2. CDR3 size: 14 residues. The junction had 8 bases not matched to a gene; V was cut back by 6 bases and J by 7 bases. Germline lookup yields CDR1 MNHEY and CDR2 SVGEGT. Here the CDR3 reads CASSVGGSIGELFF. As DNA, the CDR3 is TGTGCCAGCAGCGTGGGGGGGAGCATCGGGGAGCTGTTTTTT.

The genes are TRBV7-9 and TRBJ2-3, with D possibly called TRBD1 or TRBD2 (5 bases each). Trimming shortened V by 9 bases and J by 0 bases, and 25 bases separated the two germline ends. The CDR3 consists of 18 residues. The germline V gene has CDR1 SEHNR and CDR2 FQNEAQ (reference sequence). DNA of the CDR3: TGTGCCAGATGTTTGGGACCTCATTCTCCTACTAGCACAGATACGCAGTATTTT. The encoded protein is CARCLGPHSPTSTDTQYF.

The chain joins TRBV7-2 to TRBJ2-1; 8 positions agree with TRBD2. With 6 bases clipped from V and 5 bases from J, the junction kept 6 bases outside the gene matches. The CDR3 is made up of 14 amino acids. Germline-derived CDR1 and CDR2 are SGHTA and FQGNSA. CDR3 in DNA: TGTGCCAGCAGTCAATCGGGGGGGGACAATGAGCAGTTCTTC. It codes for CASSQSGGDNEQFF.

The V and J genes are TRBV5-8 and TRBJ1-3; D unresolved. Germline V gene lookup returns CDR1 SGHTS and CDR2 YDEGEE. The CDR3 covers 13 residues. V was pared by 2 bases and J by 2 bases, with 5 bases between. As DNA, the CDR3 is TGTGCCAGCAGCTTTGGAACTGGAAACACCATATATTTT. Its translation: CASSFGTGNTIYF.

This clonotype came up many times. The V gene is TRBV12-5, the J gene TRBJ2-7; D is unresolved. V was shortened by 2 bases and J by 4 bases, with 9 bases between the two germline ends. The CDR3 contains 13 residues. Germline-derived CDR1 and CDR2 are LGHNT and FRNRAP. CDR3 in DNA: TGTGCTAGTGGTTTGACAAACAAGTACGAGCAGTACTTC. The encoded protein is CASGLTNKYEQYF.

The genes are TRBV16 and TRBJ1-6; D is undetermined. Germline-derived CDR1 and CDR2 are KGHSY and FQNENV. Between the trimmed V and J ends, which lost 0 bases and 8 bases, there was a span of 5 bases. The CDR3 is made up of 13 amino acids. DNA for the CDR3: TGTGCCAGCAGCCAATCGAGGCATTCACCCCTCCACTTT. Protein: CASSQSRHSPLHF. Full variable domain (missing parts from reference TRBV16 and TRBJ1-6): GEEVAQTPKHLVRGEGQKAKLYCAPIKGHSYVFWYQQVLKNEFKFLISFQNENVFDETGMPKERFSAKCLPNSPCSLEIQATKLEDSAVYFCASSQSRHSPLHFGNGTRLTVT.

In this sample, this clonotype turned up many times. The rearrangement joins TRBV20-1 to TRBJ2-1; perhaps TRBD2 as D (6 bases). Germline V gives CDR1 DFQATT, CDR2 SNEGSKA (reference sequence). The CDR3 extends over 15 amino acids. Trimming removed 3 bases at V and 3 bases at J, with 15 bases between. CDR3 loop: CSARGVRDFYNEQFF. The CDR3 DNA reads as TGCAGTGCTAGGGGGGTACGGGACTTCTACAATGAGCAGTTCTTC.

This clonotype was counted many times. The CDR3 nucleotides are TGTGCCACCACCCTAGCGGTCTCCTACAATGAGCAGTTCTTC. It encodes CATTLAVSYNEQFF. This rearrangement joins TRBV7-2 to TRBJ2-1; 7 nucleotides align to TRBD2. The length of the CDR3 is 14 residues. Trimming took 10 bases from V and 0 from J; bases not matched to a gene: 6. From germline, CDR1 is SGHTA and CDR2 FQGNSA.

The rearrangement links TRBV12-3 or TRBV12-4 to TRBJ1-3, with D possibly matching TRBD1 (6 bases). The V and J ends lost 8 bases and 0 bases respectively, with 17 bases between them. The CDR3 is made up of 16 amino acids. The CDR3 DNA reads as TGTGCCAGCTCCCTTGACAGGTCCTACTCTGGAAACACCATATATTTT. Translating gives CASSLDRSYSGNTIYF.

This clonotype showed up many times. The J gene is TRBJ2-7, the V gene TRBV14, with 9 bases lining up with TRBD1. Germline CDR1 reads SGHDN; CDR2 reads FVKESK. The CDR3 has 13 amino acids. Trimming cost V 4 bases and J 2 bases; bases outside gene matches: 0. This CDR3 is CASSRQGAYEQYF. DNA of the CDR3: TGTGCCAGCAGCCGACAGGGGGCCTACGAGCAGTACTTC.

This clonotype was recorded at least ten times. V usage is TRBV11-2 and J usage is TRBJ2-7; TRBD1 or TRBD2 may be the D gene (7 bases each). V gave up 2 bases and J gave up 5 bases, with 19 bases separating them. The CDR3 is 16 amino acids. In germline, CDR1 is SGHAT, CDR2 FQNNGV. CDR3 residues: CASSLNPDREGNEQYF. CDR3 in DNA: TGTGCCAGCAGCTTAAATCCTGACAGGGAGGGCAACGAGCAGTACTTC.

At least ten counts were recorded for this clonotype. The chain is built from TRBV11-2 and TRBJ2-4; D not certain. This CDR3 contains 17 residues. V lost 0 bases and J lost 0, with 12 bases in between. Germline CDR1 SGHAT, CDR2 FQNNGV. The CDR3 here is CASSLDLMPLAKNIQYF. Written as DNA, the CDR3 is TGTGCCAGCAGCTTAGATCTGATGCCGTTAGCCAAAAACATTCAGTACTTC.

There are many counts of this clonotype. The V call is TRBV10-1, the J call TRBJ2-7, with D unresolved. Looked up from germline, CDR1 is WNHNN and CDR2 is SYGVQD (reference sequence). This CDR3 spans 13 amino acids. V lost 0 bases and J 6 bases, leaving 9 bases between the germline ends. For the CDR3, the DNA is TGCGCCAGCAGTGAGTCGAGCGCTGGCGAGCAGTACTTC. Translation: CASSESSAGEQYF.

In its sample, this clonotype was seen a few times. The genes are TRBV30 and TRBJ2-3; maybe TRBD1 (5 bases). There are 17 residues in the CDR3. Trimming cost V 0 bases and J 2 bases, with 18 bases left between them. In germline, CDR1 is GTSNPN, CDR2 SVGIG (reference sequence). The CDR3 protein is CAWSVWFGAETTDTQYF. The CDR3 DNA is TGTGCCTGGAGTGTGTGGTTTGGGGCGGAGACCACAGATACGCAGTATTTT.

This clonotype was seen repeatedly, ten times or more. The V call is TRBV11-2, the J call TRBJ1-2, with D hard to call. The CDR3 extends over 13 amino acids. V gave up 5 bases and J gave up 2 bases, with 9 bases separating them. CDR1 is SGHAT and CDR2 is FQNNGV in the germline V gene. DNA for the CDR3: TGTGCCAGCAGCGTAACAACAAACTATGGCTACACCTTC. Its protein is CASSVTTNYGYTF. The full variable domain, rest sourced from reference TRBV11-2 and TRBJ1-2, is EAGVAQSPRYKIIEKRQSVAFWCNPISGHATLYWYQQILGQGPKLLIQFQNNGVVDDSQLPKDRFSAERLKGVDSTLKIQPAKLEDSAVYLCASSVTTNYGYTFGSGTRLTVV.

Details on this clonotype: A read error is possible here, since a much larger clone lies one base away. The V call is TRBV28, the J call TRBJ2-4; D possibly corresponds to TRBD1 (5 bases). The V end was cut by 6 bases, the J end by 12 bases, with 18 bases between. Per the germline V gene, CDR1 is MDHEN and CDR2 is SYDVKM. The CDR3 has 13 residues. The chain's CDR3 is CASRKEPWGTQYF. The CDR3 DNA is TGTGCCAGCAGGAAAGAACCCTGGGGCACTCAGTACTTC.

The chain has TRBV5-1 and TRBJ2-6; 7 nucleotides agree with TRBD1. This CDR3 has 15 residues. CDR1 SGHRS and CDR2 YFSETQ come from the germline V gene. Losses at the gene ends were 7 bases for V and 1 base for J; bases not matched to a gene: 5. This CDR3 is CASGTARSGANVLTF. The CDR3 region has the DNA TGCGCCAGCGGGACAGCACGTTCTGGGGCCAACGTCCTGACTTTC.

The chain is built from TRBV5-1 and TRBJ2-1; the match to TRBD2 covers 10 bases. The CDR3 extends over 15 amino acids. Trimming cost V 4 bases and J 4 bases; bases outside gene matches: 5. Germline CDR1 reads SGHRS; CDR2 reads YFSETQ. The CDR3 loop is CASSVASGSYNEQFF. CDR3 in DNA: TGCGCCAGCAGCGTGGCTAGCGGGAGTTACAATGAGCAGTTCTTC.

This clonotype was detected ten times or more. CDR3 DNA: TGTGCCAGTAGCAGAACGGGACTTCTACAAGAGACCCAGTACTTC. Its protein product is CASSRTGLLQETQYF. The V gene is TRBV19, the J gene TRBJ2-5; possible D gene TRBD2, 6 bases. CDR3 size: 15 residues. Germline V CDR1 and CDR2: LNHDA, SQIVND (reference sequence). V lost 6 bases, J lost 2 bases, and 16 bases lay in between.

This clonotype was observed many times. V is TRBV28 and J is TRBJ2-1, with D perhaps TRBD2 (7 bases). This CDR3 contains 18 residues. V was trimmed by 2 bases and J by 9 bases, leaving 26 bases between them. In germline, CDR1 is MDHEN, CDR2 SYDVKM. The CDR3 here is CASSLSAGAGERFFEQFF. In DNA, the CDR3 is TGTGCCAGCAGTTTAAGCGCGGGGGCCGGGGAGCGGTTTTTTGAGCAGTTCTTC.

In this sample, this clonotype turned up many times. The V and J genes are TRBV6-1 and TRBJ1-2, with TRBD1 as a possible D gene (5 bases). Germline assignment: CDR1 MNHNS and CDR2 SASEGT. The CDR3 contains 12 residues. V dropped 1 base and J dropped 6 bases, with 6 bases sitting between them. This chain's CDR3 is CASSEGGNGYTF. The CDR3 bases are TGTGCCAGCAGTGAAGGGGGCAATGGCTACACCTTC.

As DNA, the CDR3 is TGTGCCAGCAGAGCCGGCAGGGTTTGGGTAGACGAGCAGTACTTC. Its translation: CASRAGRVWVDEQYF. The chain is built from TRBV6-2 or TRBV6-3 and TRBJ2-7; possible D gene TRBD1, 5 bases. CDR1 and CDR2 (germline): MNHEY, SVGEGT. The CDR3 is 15 residues long. V lost 6 bases to trimming and J lost 5 bases, with 20 bases between them.

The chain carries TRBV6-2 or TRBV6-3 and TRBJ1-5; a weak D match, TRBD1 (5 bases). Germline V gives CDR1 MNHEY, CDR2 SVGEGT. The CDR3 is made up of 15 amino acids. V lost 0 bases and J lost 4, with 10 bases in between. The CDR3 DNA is TGTGCCAGCAGTTACTCGGGCAGGGTAAATCAGCCCCAGCATTTT. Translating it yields CASSYSGRVNQPQHF.

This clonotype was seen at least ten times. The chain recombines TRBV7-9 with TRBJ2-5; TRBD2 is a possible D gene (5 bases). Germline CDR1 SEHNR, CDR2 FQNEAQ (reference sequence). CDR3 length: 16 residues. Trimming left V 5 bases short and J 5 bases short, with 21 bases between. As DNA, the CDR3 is TGTGCCAGCAGCCCAACCTTCGGACCCCGAGGGGAGACCCAGTACTTC. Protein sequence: CASSPTFGPRGETQYF. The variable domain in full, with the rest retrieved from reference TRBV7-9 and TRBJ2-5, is DTGVSQNPRHKITKRGQNVTFRCDPISEHNRLYWYRQTLGQGPEFLTYFQNEAQLEKSRLLSDRFSAERPKGSFSTLEIQRTEQGDSAMYLCASSPTFGPRGETQYFGPGTRLLVL.